This record concerns one T cell receptor (beta chain) sequence. The data were obtained in a study of blood T cell repertoires in COVID-19. Study summary: Sources were T cells, B-cell-depleted T cells, or PBMCs; the material itself was cDNA or gDNA.

V lost 3 bases, J lost 8 bases, and 8 bases stayed unmatched. The CDR3 sequence is 13 residues long. Germline V gene sequence: CDR1 GTSNPN, CDR2 SVGIG (reference sequence). Original processing notes: Reference gene primer amplification gave nucleated cell count estimates. TCRdb's table, derived via immunoSEQ multiplex PCR, lists solely in-frame clones and lacks some. The V and J calls and clone size are taken from that table; D and trimming were inferred from the DNA. The sample gives 95,000 to 150,000 clones, about 80% of which show up once; 20% to 30% is in the top ten. The chain recombines TRBV30 with TRBJ1-2; 8 bases line up with TRBD1. The source of this sequence is a human donor in a cohort sampled during active COVID-19. The specimen sequenced was peripheral blood. The CDR3 DNA reads as TGTGCCTGGAGGCGGACAGGGAGGCGAGGCTACACCTTC. Its protein is CAWRRTGRRGYTF. Drawing the rest from reference TRBV30 and TRBJ1-2, the complete variable domain is SQTIHQWPATLVQPVGSPLSLECTVEGTSNPNLYWYRQAAGRGLQLLFYSVGIGQISSEVPQNLSASRPQDRQFILSSKKLLLSDSGFYLCAWRRTGRRGYTFGSGTRLTVV.